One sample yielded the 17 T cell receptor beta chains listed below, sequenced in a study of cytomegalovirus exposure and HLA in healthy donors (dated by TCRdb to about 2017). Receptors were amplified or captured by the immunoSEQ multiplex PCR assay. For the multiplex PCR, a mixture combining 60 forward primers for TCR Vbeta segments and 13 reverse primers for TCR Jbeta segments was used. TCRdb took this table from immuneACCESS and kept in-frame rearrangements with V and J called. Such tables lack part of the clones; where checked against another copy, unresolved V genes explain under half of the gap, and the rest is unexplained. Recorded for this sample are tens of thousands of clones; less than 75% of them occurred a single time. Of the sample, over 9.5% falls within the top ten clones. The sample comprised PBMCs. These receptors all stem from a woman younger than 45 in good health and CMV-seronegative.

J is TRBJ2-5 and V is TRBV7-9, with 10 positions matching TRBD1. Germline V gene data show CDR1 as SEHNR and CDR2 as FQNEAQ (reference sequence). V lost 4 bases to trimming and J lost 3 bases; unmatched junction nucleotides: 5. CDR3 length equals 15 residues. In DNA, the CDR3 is TGTGCCAGCAGCTCGACAGGGGGCTTAGAAGAGACCCAGTACTTC. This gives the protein CASSSTGGLEETQYF. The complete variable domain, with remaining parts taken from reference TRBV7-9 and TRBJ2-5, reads DTGVSQNPRHKITKRGQNVTFRCDPISEHNRLYWYRQTLGQGPEFLTYFQNEAQLEKSRLLSDRFSAERPKGSFSTLEIQRTEQGDSAMYLCASSSTGGLEETQYFGPGTRLLVL.

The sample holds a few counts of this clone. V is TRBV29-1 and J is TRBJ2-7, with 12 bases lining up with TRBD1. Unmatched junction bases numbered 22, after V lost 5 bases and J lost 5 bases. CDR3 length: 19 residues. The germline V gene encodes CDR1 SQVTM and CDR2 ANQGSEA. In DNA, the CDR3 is TGCAGCGTTAAGGGACAGGGGGCCACCGTTTTGTTTGGACCGCACGAGCAGTACTTC. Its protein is CSVKGQGATVLFGPHEQYF.

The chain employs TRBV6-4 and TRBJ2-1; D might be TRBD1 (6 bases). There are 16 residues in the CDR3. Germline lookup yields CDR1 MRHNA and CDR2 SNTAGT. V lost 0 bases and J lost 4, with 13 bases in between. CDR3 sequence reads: CASSDSSTGLYNEQFF. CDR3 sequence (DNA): TGTGCCAGCAGTGACTCGAGTACAGGGCTATACAATGAGCAGTTCTTC.

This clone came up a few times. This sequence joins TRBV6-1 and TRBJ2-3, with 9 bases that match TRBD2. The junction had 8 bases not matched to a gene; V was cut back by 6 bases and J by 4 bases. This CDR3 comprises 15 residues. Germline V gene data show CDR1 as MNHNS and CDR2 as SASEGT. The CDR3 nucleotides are TGTGCCAGCAGACATAGCGGGGGTAGCGCAGATACGCAGTATTTT. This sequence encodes CASRHSGGSADTQYF.

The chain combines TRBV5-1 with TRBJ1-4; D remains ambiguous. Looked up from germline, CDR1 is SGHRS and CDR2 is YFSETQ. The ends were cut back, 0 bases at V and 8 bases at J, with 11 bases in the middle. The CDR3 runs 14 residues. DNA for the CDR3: TGCGCCAGCAGCTTGGCGGAGGAGTACGAAAAACTGTTTTTT. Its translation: CASSLAEEYEKLFF. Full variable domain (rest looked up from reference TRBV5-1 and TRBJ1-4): KAGVTQTPRYLIKTRGQQVTLSCSPISGHRSVSWYQQTPGQGLQFLFEYFSETQRNKGNFPGRFSGRQFSNSRSEMNVSTLELGDSALYLCASSLAEEYEKLFFGSGTQLSVL.

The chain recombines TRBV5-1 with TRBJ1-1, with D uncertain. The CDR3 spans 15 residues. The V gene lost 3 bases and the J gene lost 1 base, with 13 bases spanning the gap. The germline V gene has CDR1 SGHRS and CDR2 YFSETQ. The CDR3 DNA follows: TGCGCCAGCAGCTCGAGTATGAGGCCGAACACTGAAGCTTTCTTT. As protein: CASSSSMRPNTEAFF.

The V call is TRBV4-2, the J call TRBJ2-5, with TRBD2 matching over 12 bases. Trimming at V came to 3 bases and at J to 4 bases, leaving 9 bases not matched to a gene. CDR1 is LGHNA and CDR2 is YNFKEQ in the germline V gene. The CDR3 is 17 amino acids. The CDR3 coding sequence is TGTGCCAGCAGCCAGATTACTAGCGGGGGGAAAGGAGAGACCCAGTACTTC. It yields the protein CASSQITSGGKGETQYF.

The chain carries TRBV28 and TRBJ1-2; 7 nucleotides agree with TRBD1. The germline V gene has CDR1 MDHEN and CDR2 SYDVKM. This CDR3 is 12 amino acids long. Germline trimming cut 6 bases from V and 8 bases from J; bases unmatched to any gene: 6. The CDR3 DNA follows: TGTGCCAGCAGACCCACAGGGGTGGGCTACACCTTC. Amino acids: CASRPTGVGYTF.

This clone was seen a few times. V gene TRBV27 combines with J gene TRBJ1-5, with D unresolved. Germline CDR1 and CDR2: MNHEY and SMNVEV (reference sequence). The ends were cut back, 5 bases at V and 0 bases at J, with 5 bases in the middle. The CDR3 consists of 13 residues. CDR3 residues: CASSDYSNQPQHF. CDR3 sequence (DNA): TGTGCCAGCAGTGACTATAGCAATCAGCCCCAGCATTTT.

The CDR3 DNA sequence: TGTGCCAGCAGGGACAGGGGGCGCCTGTATGGCTACACCTTC. This codes for CASRDRGRLYGYTF. The chain joins TRBV6-5 to TRBJ1-2; TRBD1 agrees at 11 bases. CDR1 is MNHEY and CDR2 is SVGAGI in the germline V gene. The CDR3 is 14 residues long. After removal of 6 bases from V and 5 bases from J, the junction contained 5 bases not matched to a gene.

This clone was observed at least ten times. The CDR3 nucleotides are TGTGCCAGCAGCTTCGGTGTCAACCCCAATGAAAAACTGTTTTTT. Amino acids: CASSFGVNPNEKLFF. This sequence joins TRBV11-2 and TRBJ1-4; no clear D. V dropped 3 bases and J dropped 5 bases, with 13 bases sitting between them. Germline V CDR1 and CDR2: SGHAT, FQNNGV. The CDR3 consists of 15 residues. Filled out from reference TRBV11-2 and TRBJ1-4, the complete variable domain reads EAGVAQSPRYKIIEKRQSVAFWCNPISGHATLYWYQQILGQGPKLLIQFQNNGVVDDSQLPKDRFSAERLKGVDSTLKIQPAKLEDSAVYLCASSFGVNPNEKLFFGSGTQLSVL.

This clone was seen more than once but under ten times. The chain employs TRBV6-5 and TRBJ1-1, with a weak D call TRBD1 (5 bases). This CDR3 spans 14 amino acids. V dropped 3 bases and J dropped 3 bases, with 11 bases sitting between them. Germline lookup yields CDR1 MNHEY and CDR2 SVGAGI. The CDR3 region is CASSYSLRDTEAFF. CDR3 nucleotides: TGTGCCAGCAGTTATTCCCTCAGGGACACTGAAGCTTTCTTT.

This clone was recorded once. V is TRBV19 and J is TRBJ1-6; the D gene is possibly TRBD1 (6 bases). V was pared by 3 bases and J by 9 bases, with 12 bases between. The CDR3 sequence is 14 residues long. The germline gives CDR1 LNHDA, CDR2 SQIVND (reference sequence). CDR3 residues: CASSIWGHRSPLHF. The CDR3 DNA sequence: TGTGCCAGTAGTATCTGGGGACATCGTTCACCCCTCCACTTT.

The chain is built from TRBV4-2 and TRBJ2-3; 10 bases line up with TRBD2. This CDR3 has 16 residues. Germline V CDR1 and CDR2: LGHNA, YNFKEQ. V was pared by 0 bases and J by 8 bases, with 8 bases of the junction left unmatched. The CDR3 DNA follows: TGTGCCAGCAGCCAAGAGAGGGTAGCGGGGGGTGCTACGCAGTATTTT. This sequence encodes CASSQERVAGGATQYF.

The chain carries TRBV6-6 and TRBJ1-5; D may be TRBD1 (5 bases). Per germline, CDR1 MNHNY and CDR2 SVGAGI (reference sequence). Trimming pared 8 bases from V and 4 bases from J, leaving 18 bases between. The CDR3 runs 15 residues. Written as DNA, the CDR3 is TGTGCCAGCCGCTCTGGGGGGTCGGGAAATCAGCCCCAGCATTTT. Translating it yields CASRSGGSGNQPQHF.

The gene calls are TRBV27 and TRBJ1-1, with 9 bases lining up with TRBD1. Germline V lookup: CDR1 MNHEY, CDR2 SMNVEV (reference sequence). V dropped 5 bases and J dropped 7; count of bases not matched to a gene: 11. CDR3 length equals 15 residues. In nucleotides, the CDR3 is TGTGCCAGCAGTCACCCCGGGACAGGGCGAAGTGAAGCTTTCTTT. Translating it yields CASSHPGTGRSEAFF.

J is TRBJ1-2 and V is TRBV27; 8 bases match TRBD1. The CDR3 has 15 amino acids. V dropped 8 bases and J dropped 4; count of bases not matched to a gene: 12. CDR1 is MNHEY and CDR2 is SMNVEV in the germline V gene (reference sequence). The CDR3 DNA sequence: TGTGCCAGCGGAGCGTCAGGGGGCGAGGGCTATGGCTACACCTTC. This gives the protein CASGASGGEGYGYTF.